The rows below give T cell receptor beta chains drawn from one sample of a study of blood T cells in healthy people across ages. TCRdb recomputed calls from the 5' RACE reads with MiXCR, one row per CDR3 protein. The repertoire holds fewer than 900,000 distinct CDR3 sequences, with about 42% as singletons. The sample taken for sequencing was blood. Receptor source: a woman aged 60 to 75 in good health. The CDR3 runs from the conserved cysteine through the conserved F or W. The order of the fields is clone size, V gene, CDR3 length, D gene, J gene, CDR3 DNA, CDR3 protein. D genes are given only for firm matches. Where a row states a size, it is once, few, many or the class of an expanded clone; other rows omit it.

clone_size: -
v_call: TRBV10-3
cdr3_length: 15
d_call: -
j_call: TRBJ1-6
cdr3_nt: TGTGCCATCAGTGGAACAGGTTTTCATAATTCACCCCTCCACTTT
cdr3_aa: CAISGTGFHNSPLHF

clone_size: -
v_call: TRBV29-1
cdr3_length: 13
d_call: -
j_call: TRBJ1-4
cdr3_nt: TGCAGCGCTAGAACAGTGATTAATGAAAAACTGTTTTTT
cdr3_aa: CSARTVINEKLFF

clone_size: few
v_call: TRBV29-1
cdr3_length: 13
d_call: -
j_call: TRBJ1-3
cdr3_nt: TGCAGCGTTGCGGTGCTCTCTGGAAACACCATATATTTT
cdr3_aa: CSVAVLSGNTIYF

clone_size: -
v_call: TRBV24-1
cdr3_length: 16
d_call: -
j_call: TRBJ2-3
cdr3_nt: TGTGCCACCAGTGATGGCCTAGGTACAACCACAGATACGCAGTATTTT
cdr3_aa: CATSDGLGTTTDTQYF

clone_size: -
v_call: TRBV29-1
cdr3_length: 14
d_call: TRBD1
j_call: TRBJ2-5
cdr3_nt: TGCAGCGTTGAAGGGGGGACAGGGGGCAATGAGCAGTACTTC
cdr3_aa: CSVEGGTGGNEQYF

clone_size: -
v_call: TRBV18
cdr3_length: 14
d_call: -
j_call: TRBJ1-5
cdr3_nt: TGTGCCAGCTCCCCCGATCATGGCAATCAGCCCCAGCATTTT
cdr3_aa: CASSPDHGNQPQHF

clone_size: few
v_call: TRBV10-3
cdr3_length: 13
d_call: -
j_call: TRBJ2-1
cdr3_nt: TGTGCCATCAGTGAGTCGACACGCGCGGGGCAGTTCTTC
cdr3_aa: CAISESTRAGQFF

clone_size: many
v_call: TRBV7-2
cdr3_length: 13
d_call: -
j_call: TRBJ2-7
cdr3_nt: TGTGCCAGCAGCGTAAGTATCTCCTACGAGCAGTACTTC
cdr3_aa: CASSVSISYEQYF

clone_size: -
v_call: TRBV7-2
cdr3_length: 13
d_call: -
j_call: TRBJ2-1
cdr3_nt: TGTGCCAGCAGCAGGGGGACGGGCCGAAGGAAGTTCTTC
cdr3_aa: CASSRGTGRRKFF

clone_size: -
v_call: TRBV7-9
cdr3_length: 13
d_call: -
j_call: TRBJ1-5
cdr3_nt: TGTGCCAGCAGCTTCGACCAAAATCAGCCCCAGCATTTT
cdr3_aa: CASSFDQNQPQHF

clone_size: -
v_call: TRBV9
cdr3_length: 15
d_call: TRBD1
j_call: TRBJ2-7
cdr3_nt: TGTGCCAGCAGCGTAGGAGGGGACAGGTCCCACGAGCAGTACTTC
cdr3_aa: CASSVGGDRSHEQYF

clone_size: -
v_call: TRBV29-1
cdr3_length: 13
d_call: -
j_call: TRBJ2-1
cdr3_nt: TGCAGCCCCTCTACGAAGGGTCCGCATGAGCAGTTCTTC
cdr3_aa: CSPSTKGPHEQFF

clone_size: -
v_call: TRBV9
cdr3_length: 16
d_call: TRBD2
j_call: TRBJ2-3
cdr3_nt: TGTGCCAGCAGCGTAGCGGGCGGGAGGAACACAGATACGCAGTATTTT
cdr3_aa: CASSVAGGRNTDTQYF

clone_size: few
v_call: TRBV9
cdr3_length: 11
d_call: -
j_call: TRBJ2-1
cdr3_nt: TGTGCCAGCAGCGAGACAAATGAGCAGTTCTTC
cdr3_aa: CASSETNEQFF

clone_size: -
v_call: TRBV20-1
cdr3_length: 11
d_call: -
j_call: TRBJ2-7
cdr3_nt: TGCAGTGCTAGCAGGGGTGACGAGCAGTACTTC
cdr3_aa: CSASRGDEQYF

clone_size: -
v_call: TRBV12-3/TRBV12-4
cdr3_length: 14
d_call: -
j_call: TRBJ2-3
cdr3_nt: TGTGCCAGCAGTTCTGTTTCTGGCACAGATACGCAGTATTTT
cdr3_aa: CASSSVSGTDTQYF

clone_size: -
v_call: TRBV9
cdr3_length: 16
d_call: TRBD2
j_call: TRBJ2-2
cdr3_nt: TGTGCCAGCAGCTCCCCGCGGGAGGGAGGTACCGGGGAGCTGTTTTTT
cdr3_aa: CASSSPREGGTGELFF

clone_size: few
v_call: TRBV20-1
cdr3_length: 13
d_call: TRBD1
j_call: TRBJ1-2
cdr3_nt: TGCAGTGCGACAGCCCAGGGGGCCCATGGCTACACCTTC
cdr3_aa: CSATAQGAHGYTF

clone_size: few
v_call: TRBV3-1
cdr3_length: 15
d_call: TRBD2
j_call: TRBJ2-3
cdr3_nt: TGTGCCAGCAGCCACGCACGGGGGGAGGCAGATACGCAGTATTTT
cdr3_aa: CASSHARGEADTQYF

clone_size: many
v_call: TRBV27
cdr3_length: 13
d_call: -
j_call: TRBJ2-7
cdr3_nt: TGTGCCAGCAGTGCCTCAGGGGTTGGCGAGCAGTACTTC
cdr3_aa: CASSASGVGEQYF

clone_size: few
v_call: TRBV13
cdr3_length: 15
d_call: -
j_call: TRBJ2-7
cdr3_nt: TGTGCCAGCAGCTTAGTAAGAGGGAGCTCCTACGAGCAGTACTTC
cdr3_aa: CASSLVRGSSYEQYF

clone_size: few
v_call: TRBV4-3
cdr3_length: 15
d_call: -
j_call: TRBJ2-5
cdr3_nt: TGCGCCAGCAGCCAAGCACTAGGATCGTGGGAGACCCAGTACTTC
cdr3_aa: CASSQALGSWETQYF

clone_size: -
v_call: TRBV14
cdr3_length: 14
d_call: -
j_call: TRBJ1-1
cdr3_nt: TGTGCCAGCAGCCATGCACCCCGGGGCACTGAAGCTTTCTTT
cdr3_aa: CASSHAPRGTEAFF

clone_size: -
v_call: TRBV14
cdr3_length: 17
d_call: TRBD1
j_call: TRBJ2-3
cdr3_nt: TGTGCCAGCAGCCCCTTATCTGACAGGGCAAGCACAGATACGCAGTATTTT
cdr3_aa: CASSPLSDRASTDTQYF

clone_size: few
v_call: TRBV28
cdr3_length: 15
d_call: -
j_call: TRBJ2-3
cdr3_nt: TGTGCCAGCGGAAATTTAGCGGATGCCACAGATACGCAGTATTTT
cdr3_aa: CASGNLADATDTQYF

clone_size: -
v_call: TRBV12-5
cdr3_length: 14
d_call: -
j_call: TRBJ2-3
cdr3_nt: TGTGCTAGTGGTTTGTCTCCCAACACAGATACGCAGTATTTT
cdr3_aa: CASGLSPNTDTQYF

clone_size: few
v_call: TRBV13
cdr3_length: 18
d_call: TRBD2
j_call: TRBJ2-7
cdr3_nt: TGTGCCAGCAGCCCCCGACCGTTTAGCGGGAGACCTTCCTACGAGCAGTACTTC
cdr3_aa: CASSPRPFSGRPSYEQYF

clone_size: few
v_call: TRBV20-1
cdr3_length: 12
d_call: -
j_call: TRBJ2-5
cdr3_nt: TGCAGTGCAGCCCCCAATGGGGAGACCCAGTACTTC
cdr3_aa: CSAAPNGETQYF

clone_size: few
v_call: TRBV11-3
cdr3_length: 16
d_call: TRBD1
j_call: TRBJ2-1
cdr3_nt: TGTGCCAGCAGCTTAGCAGCCGGGACAGGTAAAAATGAGCAGTTCTTC
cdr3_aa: CASSLAAGTGKNEQFF

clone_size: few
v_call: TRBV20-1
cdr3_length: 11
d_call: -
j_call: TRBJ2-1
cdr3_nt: TGCAGTGCTAGATTCGGGGATGAGCAGTTCTTC
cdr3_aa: CSARFGDEQFF

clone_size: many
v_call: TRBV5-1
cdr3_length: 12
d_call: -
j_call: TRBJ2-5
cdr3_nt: TGTGCCAGCAGTTTTTCGCAAGAGACCCAGTACTTC
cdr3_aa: CASSFSQETQYF

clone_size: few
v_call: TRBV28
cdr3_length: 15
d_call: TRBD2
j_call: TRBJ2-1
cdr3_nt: TGTGCCAGCAGTATACTAGCGGGAGGGCCAGTAGAGCAGTTCTTC
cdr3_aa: CASSILAGGPVEQFF

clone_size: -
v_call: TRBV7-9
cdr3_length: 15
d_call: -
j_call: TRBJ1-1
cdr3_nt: TGTGCCAGCAGCCCCTTGCCAGGACAGTACACTGAAGCTTTCTTT
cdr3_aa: CASSPLPGQYTEAFF

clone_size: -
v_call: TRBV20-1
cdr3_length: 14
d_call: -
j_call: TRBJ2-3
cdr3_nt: TGCAGTGCTAAGTTAGCGGCTAGCACAGATACGCAGTATTTT
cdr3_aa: CSAKLAASTDTQYF

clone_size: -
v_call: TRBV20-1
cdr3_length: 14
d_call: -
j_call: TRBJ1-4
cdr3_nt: TGCAGTGCTAGTTCTCTCGAGACAGGTGAAAAACTGTTTTTT
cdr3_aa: CSASSLETGEKLFF

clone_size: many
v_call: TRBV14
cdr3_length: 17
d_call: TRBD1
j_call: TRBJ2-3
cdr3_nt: TGTGCCAGCAGCTTTCGCGCTTCCACAGGGGGCGCAGATACGCAGTATTTT
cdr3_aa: CASSFRASTGGADTQYF

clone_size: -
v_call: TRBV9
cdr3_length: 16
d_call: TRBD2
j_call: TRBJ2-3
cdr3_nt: TGTGCCAGCAGCGCGAATGTCCTAGCGGGGGGGGTCACGCAGTATTTT
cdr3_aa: CASSANVLAGGVTQYF

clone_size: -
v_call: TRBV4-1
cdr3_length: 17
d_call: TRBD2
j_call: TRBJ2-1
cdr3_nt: TGCGCCAGCAGCCCCGGACTAGCGGGAGGGTCCTGGAATGAGCAGTTCTTC
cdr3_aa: CASSPGLAGGSWNEQFF

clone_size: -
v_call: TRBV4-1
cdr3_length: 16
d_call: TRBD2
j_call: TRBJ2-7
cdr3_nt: TGCGCCAGCAGCCATGAATTTAGCGGGCCTTCCTACGAGCAGTACTTC
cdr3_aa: CASSHEFSGPSYEQYF

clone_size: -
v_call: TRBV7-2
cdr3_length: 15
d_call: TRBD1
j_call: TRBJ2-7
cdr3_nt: TGTGCCAGCAGCTTAGCACACGGACAGGGTTACGAGCAGTACTTC
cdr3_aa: CASSLAHGQGYEQYF

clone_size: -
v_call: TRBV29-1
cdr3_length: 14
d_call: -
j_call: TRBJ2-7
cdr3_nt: TGCAGCGTTGAATGGCCAGGGAGCTCCTACGAGCAGTACTTC
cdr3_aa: CSVEWPGSSYEQYF